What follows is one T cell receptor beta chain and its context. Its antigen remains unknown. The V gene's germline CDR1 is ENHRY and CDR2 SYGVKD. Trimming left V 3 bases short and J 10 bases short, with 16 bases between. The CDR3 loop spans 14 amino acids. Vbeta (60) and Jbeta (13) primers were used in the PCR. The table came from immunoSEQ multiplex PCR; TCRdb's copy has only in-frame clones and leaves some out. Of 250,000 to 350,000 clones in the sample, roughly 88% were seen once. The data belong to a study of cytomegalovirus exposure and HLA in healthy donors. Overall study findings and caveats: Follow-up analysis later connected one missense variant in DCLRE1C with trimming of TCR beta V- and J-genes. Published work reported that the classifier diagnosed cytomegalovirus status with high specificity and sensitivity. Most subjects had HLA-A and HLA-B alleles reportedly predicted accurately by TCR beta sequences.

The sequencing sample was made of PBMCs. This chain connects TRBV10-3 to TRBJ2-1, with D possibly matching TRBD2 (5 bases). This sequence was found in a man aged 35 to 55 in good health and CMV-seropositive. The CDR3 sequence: CAISDSSGKGEQFF. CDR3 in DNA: TGTGCCATCAGTGATTCATCGGGGAAAGGCGAGCAGTTCTTC.